These T cell receptor beta chains were read from a single sample in a study of cytomegalovirus exposure and HLA in healthy donors. The repertoire was sequenced with immunoSEQ multiplex PCR; TCRdb's copy has only in-frame clones and lacks some. The sample lists roughly 120,000 clones; approximately 58% were seen once. Specimen: PBMCs. Receptor source: a woman in her twenties or thirties in good health and CMV-seronegative. Both conserved end residues are trimmed from each CDR3.

TRBJ1-3 TRBV30 AWNLENGNTIY
TRBJ1-2 TRBV19 ASSLDRGNYGYT
TRBJ1-5 TRBV7-2 ASSLVPRYSNQPQH
TRBJ2-1 TRBV27 ASSLLTSGVGNEQF
TRBJ2-1 TRBV14 ASSQVTSAYNEQF
TRBJ2-7 TRBV27 ASSPQGLAGRNEQY
TRBJ1-6 TRBV30 AWSPGTENSPLH
TRBJ2-5 TRBV28 ASSSREPQTQY
TRBJ1-3 TRBV9 ASSVRAGNTIY
TRBJ2-1 TRBV9 ASSADRTGTGSRDEQF